These 23 T cell receptor beta chains were all obtained from the same sample, sequenced in a study of a mutant IDH1 vaccine in newly diagnosed glioma. The method was immunoSEQ multiplex PCR; TCRdb's version includes in-frame clones alone and lacks a portion of them. The data hold tens of thousands of clones, with over 70% observed a single time. As for time point: baseline, week 1 (first vaccination visit). The treatment: pre-vaccination baseline after standard-of-care therapy. The sequencing used PBMCs, collected from a glioma patient treated with radiotherapy, temozolomide or both. All receptors come from a man aged 35-49 years with glioma. Some clones in this sample may be carry-over from other donors' samples.

The rearrangement links TRBV18 to TRBJ1-1, with D perhaps matching TRBD1 (5 bases). CDR1 is KGHSH and CDR2 is LQKENI in the germline V gene. Deletions cut 2 bases from V and 7 bases from J, with 11 bases between. This CDR3 comprises 13 residues. CDR3 loop: CASSPNRDGEAFF. The CDR3 DNA sequence: TGTGCCAGCTCACCAAACCGGGACGGTGAAGCTTTCTTT.

The chain joins TRBV4-1 to TRBJ2-7, with D maybe TRBD2 (6 bases). V lost 2 bases to trimming and J lost 0 bases, with 11 bases between them. The CDR3 extends over 15 amino acids. Germline CDR1 and CDR2: MGHRA and YSYEKL. This chain's CDR3 is CASSQHDGGSYEQYF. In DNA, the CDR3 is TGCGCCAGCAGCCAACACGACGGGGGCTCCTACGAGCAGTACTTC.

The rearrangement links TRBV5-1 to TRBJ2-7; D is possibly TRBD2 (5 bases). The ends were cut back, 5 bases at V and 1 base at J, with 13 bases in the middle. This CDR3 comprises 14 residues. CDR1 is SGHRS, CDR2 YFSETQ, per germline. CDR3 bases: TGCGCCAGCAGAGAGGGCTTAGGATCCTACGAGCAGTACTTC. Protein sequence: CASREGLGSYEQYF.

This clone was counted a single time. The chain uses TRBV10-3 and TRBJ1-1; no firm D call. This CDR3 contains 13 residues. V lost 0 bases to trimming and J lost 8 bases, with 10 bases between them. Looked up from germline, CDR1 is ENHRY and CDR2 is SYGVKD. The CDR3 is CAISESGMREAFF. CDR3 DNA sequence: TGTGCCATCAGTGAGTCGGGTATGCGCGAAGCTTTCTTT.

The chain joins TRBV5-6 to TRBJ1-2, with no clear D. The CDR3 has 14 residues. Trimming left V 0 bases short and J 4 bases short, with 10 bases between. The germline CDR1 and CDR2 sequences are SGHDT and YYEEEE. The CDR3 DNA sequence: TGTGCCAGCAGCTTGGATACAGCTACCTATGGCTACACCTTC. Protein sequence: CASSLDTATYGYTF. Complete variable domain (other parts from reference TRBV5-6 and TRBJ1-2): DAGVTQSPTHLIKTRGQQVTLRCSPKSGHDTVSWYQQALGQGPQFIFQYYEEEERQRGNFPDRFSGHQFPNYSSELNVNALLLGDSALYLCASSLDTATYGYTFGSGTRLTVV.

The gene calls are TRBV13 and TRBJ1-4; possibly TRBD1 for D (6 bases). The CDR3 has 13 amino acids. Germline lookup yields CDR1 PRHDT and CDR2 FYEKMQ (reference sequence). Trimming removed 4 bases at V and 8 bases at J, with 11 bases between. CDR3 sequence: CASSWEGEEKLFF. The CDR3 nucleotides are TGTGCCAGCAGCTGGGAGGGGGAAGAAAAACTGTTTTTT.

The CDR3 DNA reads as TGTGCCAGCAGCCCTCCCGATAGCAATCAGCCCCAGCATTTT. It encodes CASSPPDSNQPQHF. The chain uses TRBV7-9 and TRBJ1-5; D gene uncertain. Germline V gene sequence: CDR1 SEHNR, CDR2 FQNEAQ (reference sequence). The CDR3 runs 14 residues. V lost 5 bases, J lost 0 bases, and 8 bases lay in between. The whole variable domain, remainder taken from reference TRBV7-9 and TRBJ1-5, is DTGVSQNPRHKITKRGQNVTFRCDPISEHNRLYWYRQTLGQGPEFLTYFQNEAQLEKSRLLSDRFSAERPKGSFSTLEIQRTEQGDSAMYLCASSPPDSNQPQHFGDGTRLSIL.

This clone was seen only a few times. V usage is TRBV4-1 and J usage is TRBJ2-5; D remains ambiguous. Trimming stripped 0 bases from V and 5 bases from J, with 13 bases between. This CDR3 contains 15 residues. CDR1 and CDR2 (germline): MGHRA, YSYEKL. For the CDR3, the DNA is TGCGCCAGCAGCCAAGATCGGGCTGGACGCGAGACCCAGTACTTC. Its protein product is CASSQDRAGRETQYF.

This rearrangement joins TRBV29-1 to TRBJ1-2; tentatively, D is TRBD1 (5 bases). This CDR3 contains 15 residues. Trimming took 3 bases from V and 1 from J, leaving 15 bases between them. Germline V gives CDR1 SQVTM, CDR2 ANQGSEA. Here the CDR3 DNA reads TGCAGCGTTGAGAGATGGGACGGGGATAACTATGGCTACACCTTC. The encoded protein is CSVERWDGDNYGYTF. The entire variable domain, with the rest obtained from reference TRBV29-1 and TRBJ1-2, is as follows: SAVISQKPSRDICQRGTSLTIQCQVDSQVTMMFWYRQQPGQSLTLIATANQGSEATYESGFVIDKFPISRPNLTFSTLTVSNMSPEDSSIYLCSVERWDGDNYGYTFGSGTRLTVV.

The CDR3 nucleotides are TGTGCCAGCAGTGTATCCGGGGAGCTGTTTTTT. Its translation: CASSVSGELFF. V and J are TRBV2 and TRBJ2-2, with no clear D. Trimming removed 4 bases from V and 6 bases from J, with 3 bases in between. Germline lookup yields CDR1 SNHLY and CDR2 FYNNEI. The CDR3 is 11 residues long.

This clone was seen once. V is TRBV20-1 and J is TRBJ2-1; a possible D gene is TRBD1 (6 bases). The V end was cut by 7 bases, the J end by 10 bases, with 14 bases between. The CDR3 is 11 amino acids. Germline assignment: CDR1 DFQATT and CDR2 SNEGSKA (reference sequence). In nucleotides, the CDR3 is TGCAGTGTTTGGACAGATCGAGAGCAGTTCTTC. This translates into CSVWTDREQFF.

CDR3 in amino acids: CASSPTSGGQGAGGYTF. The CDR3 nucleotides read TGCGCCAGCAGCCCCACCTCTGGGGGACAGGGGGCTGGTGGCTACACCTTC. The chain has TRBV5-1 and TRBJ1-2, with 12 bases matching TRBD1. V was clipped by 4 bases and J by 7 bases; unmatched bases: 14. Germline V gives CDR1 SGHRS, CDR2 YFSETQ. The CDR3 spans 17 residues.

Details on this clone: Other DNA sequences in this sample translate to the same CDR3. The chain has TRBV6-5 and TRBJ1-3; possibly TRBD1 for D (5 bases). Trimming shortened V by 7 bases and J by 1 base, and 11 bases separated the two germline ends. The CDR3 is 14 residues long. Per germline, CDR1 MNHEY and CDR2 SVGAGI. The CDR3 reads CASTGGGSGNTIYF. In DNA, the CDR3 is TGTGCCAGCACCGGGGGAGGATCTGGAAACACCATATATTTT.

The chain combines TRBV30 with TRBJ2-5, with a tentative D call TRBD2 (7 bases). The germline V gene encodes CDR1 GTSNPN and CDR2 SVGIG (reference sequence). V dropped 8 bases and J dropped 2 bases, with 15 bases sitting between them. CDR3 length equals 13 residues. CDR3 residues: CARTGGDQETQYF. DNA for the CDR3: TGTGCCCGAACGGGGGGCGATCAAGAGACCCAGTACTTC.

The CDR3 reads CASRDRGGQPQHF. For the CDR3, the DNA is TGTGCCAGCAGAGACAGGGGGGGTCAGCCCCAGCATTTT. V is TRBV6-5 and J is TRBJ1-5, with 9 bases fitting TRBD1. The CDR3 loop spans 13 amino acids. V was clipped by 6 bases and J by 6 bases; unmatched bases: 3. Germline V CDR1 and CDR2: MNHEY, SVGAGI.

The gene calls are TRBV4-2 and TRBJ1-1, with TRBD1 as a possible D gene (6 bases). This CDR3 is built from 15 residues. Trimming left V 2 bases short and J 2 bases short, with 12 bases between. Germline CDR1 and CDR2: LGHNA and YNFKEQ. As DNA, the CDR3 is TGTGCCAGCAGCCAATTAAACAGGGCTAACACTGAAGCTTTCTTT. Translating gives CASSQLNRANTEAFF.

This clone has only one observation. This sequence joins TRBV5-1 and TRBJ1-6; D not certain. The V end was cut by 4 bases, the J end by 5 bases, with 13 bases between. This CDR3 is 15 amino acids long. The germline CDR1 and CDR2 sequences are SGHRS and YFSETQ. CDR3 amino acids: CASSPRPADNSPLHF. CDR3 in DNA: TGCGCCAGCAGCCCCCGACCGGCCGATAATTCACCCCTCCACTTT. The variable domain in full, completed from reference TRBV5-1 and TRBJ1-6, reads KAGVTQTPRYLIKTRGQQVTLSCSPISGHRSVSWYQQTPGQGLQFLFEYFSETQRNKGNFPGRFSGRQFSNSRSEMNVSTLELGDSALYLCASSPRPADNSPLHFGNGTRLTVT.

V usage is TRBV2 and J usage is TRBJ2-7, with D perhaps given as TRBD1 or TRBD2 (6 bases each). The germline V gene encodes CDR1 SNHLY and CDR2 FYNNEI. The CDR3 loop spans 14 amino acids. Deletions cut 6 bases from V and 6 bases from J, with 18 bases between. CDR3 bases: TGTGCCAGCAGCAAGGGGGGTAATCCCCTCGAGCAGTACTTC. This codes for CASSKGGNPLEQYF.

This clone is a singleton in its sample. The rearrangement uses TRBV10-3 and TRBJ1-2; D is unclear. Between the trimmed V and J ends, which lost 3 bases and 6 bases, there was a span of 8 bases. The CDR3 spans 12 residues. The V gene's germline CDR1 is ENHRY and CDR2 SYGVKD. As DNA, the CDR3 is TGTGCCATCAGTGAAGGTGGACATGGCTACACCTTC. This encodes CAISEGGHGYTF.

This sequence joins TRBV15 and TRBJ2-5; D is undetermined. Germline V gene lookup returns CDR1 LNHNV and CDR2 YYDKDF (reference sequence). V gave up 0 bases and J gave up 7 bases, with 12 bases separating them. This CDR3 has 14 amino acids. The CDR3 spells CATSRDSTKVTQYF. The CDR3 DNA reads TGTGCCACCAGCAGAGATTCGACAAAGGTGACCCAGTACTTC.

This clone was seen just once. The V gene is TRBV6-5, the J gene TRBJ1-3; the D gene is possibly TRBD1 (5 bases). CDR3 length: 15 residues. The germline gives CDR1 MNHEY, CDR2 SVGAGI. Between the trimmed V and J ends, which lost 2 bases and 2 bases, there was a span of 10 bases. CDR3 amino acids: CASSYEQGTGNTIYF. In DNA, the CDR3 is TGTGCCAGCAGTTACGAGCAGGGAACTGGAAACACCATATATTTT.

V and J are TRBV30 and TRBJ1-2, with TRBD1 identical over 8 bases. Germline V gives CDR1 GTSNPN, CDR2 SVGIG (reference sequence). Trimming took 0 bases from V and 3 from J; bases not matched to a gene: 9. The CDR3 is 16 residues long. Written as DNA, the CDR3 is TGTGCCTGGAGTGTATCCAGGACAGGGTCGGACTATGGCTACACCTTC. This sequence encodes CAWSVSRTGSDYGYTF.

The gene calls are TRBV5-4 and TRBJ1-6, with D hard to call. Germline V CDR1 and CDR2: SGHNT, YYREEE (reference sequence). Deletions cut 0 bases from V and 10 bases from J, with 14 bases between. CDR3 length: 15 residues. The CDR3 DNA follows: TGTGCCAGCAGCTTGGGAGGAGGGAATGGCTCACCCCTCCACTTT. This translates into CASSLGGGNGSPLHF.